What follows describes a single TCR beta chain. The target of this receptor is not known. No base quality information exists; no much larger clone differs at one position. The CDR3 runs 17 amino acids, cysteine and phenylalanine included. Only the CDR3 DNA is retained, 51 bases long and in frame from the first base. Reading the germline V gene gives CDR1 MNHNS and CDR2 SASEGT. Trimmed from V: 2 bases; trimmed from J: 0 bases; junction bases lacking a gene match: 9. The sample's time point label, decoded: baseline before first vaccination. Vaccinee samples were obtained from the UK trials COV001 and COV002, which included a single-blind randomized controlled phase 2/3 trial of AZD1222 (ChAdOx1 nCoV-19) in healthy adults. Trial participant PBMC samples were collected at day 0 and day 28 after the second dose for TCRbeta chain sequencing. The CDR3 regions of human TCRbeta chains were subjected to immunosequencing. The source study handled its data this way. Repertoire TCRs were matched against a reference library of SARS-CoV-2-specific TCRs generated with the MIRA antigen-specificity platform. Breadth was defined as the fraction of unique TCRs that were SARS-CoV-2-associated. Depth was defined as the fraction of total T cells that were SARS-CoV-2-associated. Using the MIRA data, each spike-specific TCR was assigned both to the spike region to which the TCR was reactive and to a CD4 or CD8 class. Log10-transformed breadth and depth values were compared by one-way ANOVA with Sidak's multiple comparisons tests. TCRdb limited this immuneACCESS table to in-frame rearrangements with V and J called. A share of clones is missing; checked studies link under half to unresolved V genes, and the rest is unexplained. D and trimming come from the DNA, and the V and J calls and clone size come from that table. The sample has roughly 150,000 clones on record, about nine tenths of them singletons. More than 2% of the sample is held by the ten biggest clonotypes.

This sample was taken from a study of T cell responses to AZD1222 COVID-19 vaccine (dated by TCRdb to the early 2020s). With regard to the full study: AZD1222 recipients with second doses at about 4 weeks or about 12 weeks were pooled, because spike-specific TCR depth and breadth did not differ between schedules. TCR sequencing was performed for roughly 250 trial participants, of whom about 200 were given two doses of AZD1222 and some 25 were given two doses of MenACWY control vaccine. Trial participants were enrolled by age into 18-55, 56-69 and 70-plus year subgroups, with around 140, 26 and 57 TCR-sequenced participants respectively. Broader findings and caveats from the paper: Conclusions about previously exposed vaccinees were limited because only a handful of AZD1222 recipients were SARS-CoV-2 seropositive at baseline. Because no day 14 peak-response samples were available, the repertoires could be characterized only after the peak T cell response. In the small 56-69-year group, the increase in depth fell short of significance, most likely because of low power. A significant rise in spike-specific TCR breadth and depth was observed after two AZD1222 doses relative to day 0 and relative to MenACWY recipients. Reportedly, close to half of the unique spike-specific TCRs recognized epitopes lying outside the regions that are mutated in the B.1.351 and B.1.1.7 variants. Participants were mostly white British and included more females than males, and it was suggested by the authors that clonal diversity may have been underestimated. The whole spike protein was spanned by vaccine-associated CD4 TCRs, and dominant responses were seen in regions 160-218 and 743-854.

The source is an adult in good health. The sequencing here drew on peripheral blood, taken on day 0 of AZD1222 vaccination. The chain is made from TRBV6-1 and TRBJ2-7; TRBD2 agrees with 8 junctional bases. DNA sequence: TGTGCCAGCAGTGAAAGGTTAGCGGGATCTCCCTCCTACGAGCAGTACTTC. This is translated as CASSERLAGSPSYEQYF.